The sequence of this T cell receptor (beta chain) was determined in a study of shared clonotypes between healthy human individuals. Broader study findings: Non-shared clonotypes were found to have lower generation probabilities than the clonotypes that were shared by all four of the sorted-subset donors.

Sequencing used immunoSEQ multiplex PCR; TCRdb keeps in-frame clones, though not all of them. The data show about 700,000 clones, 90% to 95% seen once. Selected positively for CCR7 and CD45RO-negative, naive CD8 cells excluded terminally differentiated effector memory CD45RA+ cells. The CDR3 contains 13 residues. Trimming shortened V by 5 bases and J by 2 bases, and 7 bases separated the two germline ends. The germline V gene encodes CDR1 LNHDA and CDR2 SQIVND (reference sequence). On this clone itself: The antigen is unknown.

J is TRBJ2-1 and V is TRBV19; D is uncertain. The sequence derives from a man aged 25 to 40 in good health. The specimen was naive CD8+ T cells sorted from blood. The CDR3 DNA sequence: TGTGCCAGTAGTCTGGCACCCTACAATGAGCAGTTCTTC. Amino acid sequence: CASSLAPYNEQFF.